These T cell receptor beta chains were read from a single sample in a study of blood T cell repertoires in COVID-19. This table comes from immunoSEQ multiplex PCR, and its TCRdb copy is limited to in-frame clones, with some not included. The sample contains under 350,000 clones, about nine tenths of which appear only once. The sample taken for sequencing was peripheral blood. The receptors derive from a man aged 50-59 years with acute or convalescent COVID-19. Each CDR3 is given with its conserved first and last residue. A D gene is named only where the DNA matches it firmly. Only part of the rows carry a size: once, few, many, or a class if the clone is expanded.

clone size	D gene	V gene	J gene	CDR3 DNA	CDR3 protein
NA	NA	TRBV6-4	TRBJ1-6	TGTGCCAGCAGTGTGCAGGTTTCTAATTCACCCCTCCACTTT	CASSVQVSNSPLHF
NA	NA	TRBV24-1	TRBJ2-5	TGTGCCACCAGTTCGAGCTCCAAGGAGACCCAGTACTTC	CATSSSSKETQYF
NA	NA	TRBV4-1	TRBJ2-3	TGCGCCAGCAGCCATTACGAGTCCCCAGATACGCAGTATTTT	CASSHYESPDTQYF
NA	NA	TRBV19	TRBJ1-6	TGTGCCAGTAGTTTCGACTCGGTTCCGAATTCACCCCTCCACTTT	CASSFDSVPNSPLHF
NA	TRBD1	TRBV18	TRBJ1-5	TGTGCCAGCTCACCCGGACAGGGGGCTGGGGTTCAGCCCCAGCATTTT	CASSPGQGAGVQPQHF
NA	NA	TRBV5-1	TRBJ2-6	TGCGCCAGCAGTACCGGACAGTGGCGGGCCAACGTCCTGACTTTC	CASSTGQWRANVLTF
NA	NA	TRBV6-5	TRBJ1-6	TGTGCCAGCAGGACAGCCAATTCACCCCTCCACTTT	CASRTANSPLHF
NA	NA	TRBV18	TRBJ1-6	TGTGCCAGCTCACCGGTCTTACAAAGCTCCTATAATTCACCCCTCCACTTT	CASSPVLQSSYNSPLHF
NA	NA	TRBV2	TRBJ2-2	TGTGCCAGCAGTGAAGTCCAGGGGATCACCGGGGAGCTGTTTTTT	CASSEVQGITGELFF
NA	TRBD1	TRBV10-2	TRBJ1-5	TGCGCCAGCAGTGGACAGGGGTATAGCAATCAGCCCCAGCATTTT	CASSGQGYSNQPQHF
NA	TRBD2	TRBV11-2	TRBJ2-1	TGTGCCAGCAGCGCCGGGACTAGCGTATTTTACAATGAGCAGTTCTTC	CASSAGTSVFYNEQFF
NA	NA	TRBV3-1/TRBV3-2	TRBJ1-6	TGTGCCAGCAGCCAAGTAGGCAGGGGAAGGTCACCCCTCCACTTT	CASSQVGRGRSPLHF
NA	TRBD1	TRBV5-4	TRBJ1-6	TGTGCCAGCAGTCAACCGGGACAGGGCCCCTATAATTCACCCCTCCACTTT	CASSQPGQGPYNSPLHF
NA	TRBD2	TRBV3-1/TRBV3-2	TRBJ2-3	TGTGCCAGCAGCCTCTACGGGGGGGGCACAGATACGCAGTATTTT	CASSLYGGGTDTQYF
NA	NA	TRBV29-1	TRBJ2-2	TGCAGCGGCCGGGACACCGGGGAGCTGTTTTTT	CSGRDTGELFF
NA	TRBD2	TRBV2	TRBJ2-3	TGTGCCAGCAGTGAGGCGGGGGAGGAACATACGCAGTATTTT	CASSEAGEEHTQYF
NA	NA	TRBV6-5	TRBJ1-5	TGTGCCAGCAGTCCTCCCCATCAGCCCCAGCATTTT	CASSPPHQPQHF
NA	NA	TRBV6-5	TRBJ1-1	TGTGCCAGCAGTCTATCGGGACATGAAGCTTTCTTT	CASSLSGHEAFF
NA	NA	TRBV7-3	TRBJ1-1	TGTGCCAGCAGCTCTACCATTAACACTGAAGCTTTCTTT	CASSSTINTEAFF
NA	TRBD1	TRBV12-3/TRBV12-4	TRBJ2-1	TGTGCCAGCAGTCTTCGACAGGGAATTGAGCAGTTCTTC	CASSLRQGIEQFF
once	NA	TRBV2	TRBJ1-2	TGTGCCAGCAGAGCGGGGCTGGGGGGCTACACCTTC	CASRAGLGGYTF
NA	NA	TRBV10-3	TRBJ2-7	TGTGCCATCAGCAGAGATGAAGACAGGATACGACTGGACGAGCAGTACTTC	CAISRDEDRIRLDEQYF
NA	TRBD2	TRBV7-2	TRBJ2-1	TGTGCCAGCAGCGCAATGCTAGCGGGGGCCTACAATGAGCAGTTCTTC	CASSAMLAGAYNEQFF
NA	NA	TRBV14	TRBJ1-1	TGTGCCAGCAGCCAAGATGGCGGGCGGCCTGAAGCTTTCTTT	CASSQDGGRPEAFF
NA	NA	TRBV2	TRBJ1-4	TGTGCCAGCAGGCCTGAGATGACTAATGAAAAACTGTTTTTT	CASRPEMTNEKLFF
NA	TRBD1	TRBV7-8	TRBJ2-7	TGTGCCAGCAGACTTCCCGGGACAGCTACCTACGAGCAGTACTTC	CASRLPGTATYEQYF
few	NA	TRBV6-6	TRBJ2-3	TGTGCCACCCGGAGGGAGTTCAGCTCAGATACGCAGTATTTT	CATRREFSSDTQYF
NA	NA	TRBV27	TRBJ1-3	TGTGCCAGCAGTCCCCAACGGGGTGGAAACACCATATATTTT	CASSPQRGGNTIYF
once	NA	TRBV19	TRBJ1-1	TGTGCCAGTAGTATAGCAAGGGGCTCGGTGAACACTGAAGCTTTCTTT	CASSIARGSVNTEAFF